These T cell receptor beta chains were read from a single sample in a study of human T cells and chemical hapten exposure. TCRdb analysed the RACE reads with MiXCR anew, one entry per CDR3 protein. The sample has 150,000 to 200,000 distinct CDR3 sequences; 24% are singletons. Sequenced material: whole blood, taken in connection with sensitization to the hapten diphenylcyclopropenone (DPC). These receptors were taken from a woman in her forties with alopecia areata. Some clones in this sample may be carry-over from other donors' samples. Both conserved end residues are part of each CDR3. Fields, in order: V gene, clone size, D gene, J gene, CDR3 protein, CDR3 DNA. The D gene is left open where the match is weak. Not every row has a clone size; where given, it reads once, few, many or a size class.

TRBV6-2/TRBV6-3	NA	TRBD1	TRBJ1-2	CASSTGQGYGYTF	TGTGCCAGCAGTACCGGACAGGGCTATGGCTACACCTTC
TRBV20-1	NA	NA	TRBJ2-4	CSARGIGAGENIQYF	TGCAGTGCTAGAGGAATCGGGGCGGGCGAGAACATTCAGTACTTC
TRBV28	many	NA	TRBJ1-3	CASSLTVTSGNTIYF	TGTGCCAGCAGTCTGACAGTCACCTCTGGAAACACCATATATTTT
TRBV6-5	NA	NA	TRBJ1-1	CASSRRARTEAFF	TGTGCCAGCAGTCGTCGGGCACGCACTGAAGCTTTCTTT
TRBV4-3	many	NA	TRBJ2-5	CASSQDRTHQETQYF	TGCGCCAGCAGCCAAGATAGGACCCACCAAGAGACCCAGTACTTC
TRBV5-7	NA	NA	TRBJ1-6	CASAGGPTRYNSPLHF	TGTGCCAGCGCCGGGGGGCCCACCCGCTATAATTCACCCCTCCACTTT
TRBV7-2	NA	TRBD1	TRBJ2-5	CASSFRQGVRETQYF	TGTGCCAGCAGCTTTCGACAGGGGGTTCGAGAGACCCAGTACTTC
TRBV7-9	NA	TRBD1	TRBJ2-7	CASSHRTGGSSYEQYF	TGTGCCAGCAGCCATCGGACAGGGGGGAGCTCCTACGAGCAGTACTTC
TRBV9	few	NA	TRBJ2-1	CASSFQRASYNEQFF	TGTGCCAGCAGCTTCCAGCGGGCCTCCTACAATGAGCAGTTCTTC
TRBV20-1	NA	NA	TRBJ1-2	CSARQGYYGYTF	TGCAGTGCTAGGCAGGGCTACTATGGCTACACCTTC
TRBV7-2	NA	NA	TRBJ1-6	CASSFANSPLHF	TGTGCCAGCAGCTTCGCTAATTCACCCCTCCACTTT
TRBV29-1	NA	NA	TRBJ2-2	CSVYWTAGELFF	TGCAGCGTGTACTGGACCGCCGGGGAGCTGTTTTTT
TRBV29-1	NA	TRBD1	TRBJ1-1	CSVGQGRSVNTEAFF	TGCAGCGTCGGACAGGGGAGGTCTGTGAACACTGAAGCTTTCTTT
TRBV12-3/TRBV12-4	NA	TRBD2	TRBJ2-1	CASIGGLAGDNEQFF	TGTGCCAGCATCGGGGGACTAGCGGGAGACAATGAGCAGTTCTTC
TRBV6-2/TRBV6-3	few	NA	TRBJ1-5	CASTSGGGGQPQHF	TGTGCCAGCACCTCAGGAGGGGGAGGTCAGCCCCAGCATTTT
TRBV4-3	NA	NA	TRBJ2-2	CASSQDGTNGGELFF	TGCGCCAGCAGCCAAGATGGAACAAACGGGGGGGAGCTGTTTTTT
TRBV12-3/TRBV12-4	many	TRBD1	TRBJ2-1	CASSVRGQGYEQFF	TGTGCCAGCAGTGTAAGGGGGCAAGGCTATGAGCAGTTCTTC
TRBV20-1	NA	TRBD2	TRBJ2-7	CSANDGGNEQYF	TGCAGTGCAAACGACGGGGGGAACGAGCAGTACTTC
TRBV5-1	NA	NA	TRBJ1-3	CASSLESAGSSGNTIYF	TGCGCCAGCAGCTTGGAGTCGGCAGGTAGCTCTGGAAACACCATATATTTT
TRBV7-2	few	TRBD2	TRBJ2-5	CASSLVAGGRGQETQYF	TGTGCCAGCAGCTTAGTAGCGGGAGGAAGGGGGCAAGAGACCCAGTACTTC
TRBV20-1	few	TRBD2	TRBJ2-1	CSATGLAGGNEQFF	TGCAGTGCTACTGGACTAGCGGGAGGAAATGAGCAGTTCTTC
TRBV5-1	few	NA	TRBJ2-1	CASQAYTYNEQFF	TGCGCCAGCCAAGCCTATACCTACAATGAGCAGTTCTTC
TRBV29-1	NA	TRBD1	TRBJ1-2	CSTGTGVFGNYGYTF	TGCAGCACCGGGACAGGGGTCTTTGGTAACTATGGCTACACCTTC
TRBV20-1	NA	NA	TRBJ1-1	CSASRGTREAFF	TGCAGTGCTAGTCGCGGGACACGTGAAGCTTTCTTT
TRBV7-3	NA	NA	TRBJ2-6	CASSFHSSSGANVLTF	TGTGCCAGCAGCTTTCACAGCAGCTCTGGGGCCAACGTCCTGACTTTC
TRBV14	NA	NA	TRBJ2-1	CASSQFTAYNEQFF	TGTGCCAGCAGCCAATTCACAGCCTACAATGAGCAGTTCTTC
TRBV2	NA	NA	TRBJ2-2	CASSEREASKNTGELFF	TGTGCCAGCAGTGAACGAGAGGCGAGCAAGAACACCGGGGAGCTGTTTTTT
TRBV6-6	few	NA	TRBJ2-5	CASSYSRTDRQETQYF	TGTGCCAGCAGTTACTCAAGGACAGACAGGCAAGAGACCCAGTACTTC
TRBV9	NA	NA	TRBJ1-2	CASSVEVDYGYTF	TGTGCCAGCAGCGTAGAGGTAGACTATGGCTACACCTTC
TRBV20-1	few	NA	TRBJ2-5	CSARATLQETQYF	TGCAGTGCTAGGGCGACCTTACAAGAGACCCAGTACTTC
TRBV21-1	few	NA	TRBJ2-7	CASSKWVGGDEQYF	TGTGCCAGCAGCAAATGGGTGGGGGGGGACGAGCAGTACTTC
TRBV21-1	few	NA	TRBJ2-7	CAGRTVPYEQYF	TGTGCCGGCCGGACAGTCCCCTACGAGCAGTACTTC
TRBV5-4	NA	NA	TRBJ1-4	CANSFLGRVGEPSLRKLFF	TGTGCCAACAGCTTCCTGGGCAGGGTCGGGGAACCTTCCCTTCGAAAACTGTTTTTT
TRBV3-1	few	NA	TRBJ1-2	CASSLQGGNYGYTF	TGTGCCAGCAGCCTTCAAGGGGGTAATTATGGCTACACCTTC
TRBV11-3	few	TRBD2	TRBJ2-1	CASSLDGSSGTYEQFF	TGTGCCAGCAGCTTAGATGGGTCTAGCGGGACATATGAGCAGTTCTTC
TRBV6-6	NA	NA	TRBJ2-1	CASSYSGNYNEQFF	TGTGCCAGCAGTTACTCCGGCAATTACAATGAGCAGTTCTTC
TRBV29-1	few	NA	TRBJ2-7	CSVTPTAAYEQYF	TGCAGCGTTACCCCGACTGCAGCCTACGAGCAGTACTTC
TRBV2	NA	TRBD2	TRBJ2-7	CASIPRGREGPYEQYF	TGTGCCAGCATTCCCCGAGGGCGGGAGGGCCCTTACGAGCAGTACTTC
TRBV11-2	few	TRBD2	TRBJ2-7	CASSLELAGHEQYF	TGTGCCAGCAGCTTAGAACTAGCGGGGCACGAGCAGTACTTC
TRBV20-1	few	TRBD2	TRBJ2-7	CSADPGLAGVYEQYF	TGCAGTGCAGATCCCGGACTAGCGGGAGTCTACGAGCAGTACTTC
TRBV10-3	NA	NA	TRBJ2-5	CAISQAEQETQYF	TGTGCCATCAGTCAGGCGGAACAAGAGACCCAGTACTTC
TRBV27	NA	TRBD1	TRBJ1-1	CAGRDRAVNTEAFF	TGTGCCGGCCGGGACAGGGCTGTTAACACTGAAGCTTTCTTT
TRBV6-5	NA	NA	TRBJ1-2	CASSNAPGIGYGYTF	TGTGCCAGCAGCAACGCCCCAGGGATAGGCTATGGCTACACCTTC
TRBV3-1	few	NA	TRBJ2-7	CASSQLGTSYEQYF	TGTGCCAGCAGCCAACTGGGAACCTCCTACGAGCAGTACTTC
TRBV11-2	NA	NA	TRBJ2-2	CASSLVSGPGELFF	TGTGCCAGCAGCTTAGTAAGCGGGCCCGGGGAGCTGTTTTTT
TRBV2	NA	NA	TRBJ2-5	CASSEGSQETQYF	TGTGCCAGCAGTGAAGGGTCACAAGAGACCCAGTACTTC
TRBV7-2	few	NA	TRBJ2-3	CASSLGASDTQYF	TGTGCCAGCAGCTTAGGGGCCTCAGATACGCAGTATTTT
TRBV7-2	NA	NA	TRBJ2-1	CASSTLGSYNEQFF	TGTGCCAGCAGCACTTTGGGTTCCTACAATGAGCAGTTCTTC
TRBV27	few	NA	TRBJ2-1	CASSLSLDSLNGAGQFF	TGTGCCAGCAGTTTATCCCTCGACTCGTTAAATGGTGCAGGACAGTTCTTC
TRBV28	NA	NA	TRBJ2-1	CASSPPGEGAGNEQFF	TGTGCCAGCAGTCCCCCGGGGGAGGGGGCTGGAAATGAGCAGTTCTTC
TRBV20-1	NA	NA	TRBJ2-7	CSAKQILPPAEQYF	TGCAGTGCTAAGCAGATTCTCCCGCCCGCCGAGCAGTACTTC
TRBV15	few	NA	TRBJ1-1	CATSRDFGRVRTEAFF	TGTGCCACCAGCAGAGATTTCGGCAGGGTTAGAACTGAAGCTTTCTTT
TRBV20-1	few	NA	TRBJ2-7	CSARGSLAYEQYF	TGCAGTGCTAGAGGATCCTTGGCCTACGAGCAGTACTTC
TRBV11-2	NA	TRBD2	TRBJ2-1	CASSHLPTSGSRNEQFF	TGTGCCAGCAGCCACCTACCTACTAGCGGGAGTCGCAATGAGCAGTTCTTC
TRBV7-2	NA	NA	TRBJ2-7	CASSSSRLYEQYF	TGTGCCAGCAGCTCTAGCAGACTCTACGAGCAGTACTTC